These 17 T cell receptor beta chains originate from one sample sequenced in a study of blood T cell repertoires in COVID-19. Method: immunoSEQ multiplex PCR; TCRdb's copy keeps in-frame clones and lacks some. The sample includes tens of thousands of clones, 68% of them seen just once. Sequencing used peripheral blood. These receptors originate from a human donor in a cohort sampled during active COVID-19.

Of note for this clone: Different DNA sequences within this sample yield the same CDR3. The genes are TRBV2 and TRBJ1-1; D might be TRBD1 (6 bases). V dropped 6 bases and J dropped 1 base, with 9 bases sitting between them. There are 13 residues in the CDR3. The germline gives CDR1 SNHLY, CDR2 FYNNEI. The CDR3 is CASRADRNTEAFF. The CDR3 DNA sequence: TGTGCCAGCAGAGCGGACAGGAACACTGAAGCTTTCTTT.

This rearrangement joins TRBV5-6 to TRBJ2-4, with 9 nucleotides matching TRBD1. Unmatched junction bases numbered 8, after V lost 2 bases and J lost 8 bases. Looked up from germline, CDR1 is SGHDT and CDR2 is YYEEEE. The CDR3 length is 15 residues. The CDR3 region is CASSLPGQGGYIQYF. In DNA form, the CDR3 reads TGTGCCAGCAGCTTACCGGGACAGGGAGGATACATTCAGTACTTC.

The rearrangement uses TRBV25-1 and TRBJ1-1; D possibly corresponds to TRBD1 (6 bases). V was cut by 2 bases and J by 4 bases, with 11 bases left in between. Germline V lookup: CDR1 MGHDK, CDR2 SYGVNS. This CDR3 has 14 amino acids. In DNA, the CDR3 is TGTGCCAGCAGTGAACAGGGCAGGGGCACTGAAGCTTTCTTT. Translated, it gives CASSEQGRGTEAFF.

The J gene is TRBJ2-5, the V gene TRBV25-1, with TRBD1 matching over 7 bases. J was trimmed by 4 bases and V by 5 bases; bases with no gene match: 4. The CDR3 is 13 residues long. The germline V gene encodes CDR1 MGHDK and CDR2 SYGVNS. CDR3 amino acids: CASSRRTGETQYF. CDR3 DNA sequence: TGTGCCAGCAGTCGCCGGACAGGAGAGACCCAGTACTTC.

The rearrangement joins TRBV28 to TRBJ2-2, with D possibly matching TRBD1 (7 bases). V lost 8 bases to trimming and J lost 8 bases, with 12 bases between them. Germline lookup yields CDR1 MDHEN and CDR2 SYDVKM. This CDR3 has 12 amino acids. The CDR3 coding sequence is TGTGCCAGCGGAGGGACAGTTGGGGAGCTGTTTTTT. Protein product: CASGGTVGELFF.

The rearrangement links TRBV30 to TRBJ1-1; D is possibly TRBD1 (6 bases). CDR3 length: 14 amino acids. V lost 5 bases, J lost 1 base, and 14 bases lay in between. From germline, CDR1 is GTSNPN and CDR2 SVGIG (reference sequence). The CDR3 protein is CAWDRTAKNTEAFF. The CDR3 DNA is TGTGCCTGGGATCGGACAGCGAAGAACACTGAAGCTTTCTTT.

This clone was observed a few times. This chain uses TRBV19 with TRBJ2-3, with 8 bases that match TRBD1. Per the germline V gene, CDR1 is LNHDA and CDR2 is SQIVND (reference sequence). The junction had 7 bases not matched to a gene; V was cut back by 4 bases and J by 4 bases. This CDR3 is built from 15 residues. In DNA, the CDR3 is TGTGCCAGTAGTACCGGACAGGGATGGGCAGATACGCAGTATTTT. It codes for CASSTGQGWADTQYF.

This clone came up once. J is TRBJ2-1 and V is TRBV6-5; TRBD2 matches 7 bases. J gave up 3 bases and V 0 bases, and 2 bases lay outside the gene matches. Per germline, CDR1 MNHEY and CDR2 SVGAGI. The CDR3 has 15 residues. Written as DNA, the CDR3 is TGTGCCAGCAGTTACTCTGGGGGGGACTACAATGAGCAGTTCTTC. Translation: CASSYSGGDYNEQFF.

The chain recombines TRBV25-1 with TRBJ2-5; D is unresolved. This CDR3 spans 14 amino acids. The V and J ends lost 5 bases and 2 bases respectively, with 12 bases between them. Germline loops: CDR1 MGHDK, CDR2 SYGVNS. In DNA, the CDR3 is TGTGCCAGCAGTCCCCCCGGTTTACAAGAGACCCAGTACTTC. This gives the protein CASSPPGLQETQYF.

This CDR3 is CASSIEPGQGRTEAFF. CDR3 DNA: TGTGCCAGTAGTATAGAGCCCGGACAGGGAAGGACTGAAGCTTTCTTT. V is TRBV19 and J is TRBJ1-1; 8 bases line up with TRBD1. This CDR3 has 16 residues. The J segment lost 5 bases and the V segment lost 0 bases, leaving 8 bases of the junction unmatched. Germline lookup yields CDR1 LNHDA and CDR2 SQIVND (reference sequence).

The chain has TRBV9 and TRBJ2-2; D not certain. V was clipped by 3 bases and J by 4 bases, with 10 bases between them. The CDR3 runs to 14 residues. The germline V gene has CDR1 SGDLS and CDR2 YYNGEE. The chain's CDR3 is CASSGLTLTGELFF. In DNA form, the CDR3 reads TGTGCCAGCAGCGGATTGACTCTCACCGGGGAGCTGTTTTTT.

The chain links TRBV11-2 to TRBJ2-7, with TRBD1 identical over 7 bases. Germline-derived CDR1 and CDR2 are SGHAT and FQNNGV. This CDR3 has 12 residues. V gave up 7 bases and J gave up 9 bases; unmatched junction bases: 9. The DNA for the CDR3 is TGTGCCAGCAAAATAGGGGGCGATGGGCAGTACTTC. It specifies CASKIGGDGQYF.

V gene TRBV5-5 combines with J gene TRBJ2-7; the match to TRBD2 covers 8 bases. CDR1 and CDR2 from the germline V gene are SGHKS and YYEKEE (reference sequence). The CDR3 runs to 15 residues. Trimming removed 5 bases from V and 7 bases from J; junction bases left unmatched: 14. CDR3 nucleotides: TGTGCCAGCAGGTTTACAACCGGGGGGGCTGGGGAGCAGTACTTC. Amino acids: CASRFTTGGAGEQYF.

CDR3 residues: CASTTLLRSSGRTYNEQFF. The CDR3 DNA is TGTGCCAGCACAACTTTGTTGCGGTCCAGCGGGAGAACCTACAATGAGCAGTTCTTC. V and J are TRBV7-9 and TRBJ2-1; 8 nucleotides match TRBD2. The CDR3 consists of 19 residues. V shed 7 bases and J 2 bases; nucleotides not matched to a gene: 19. Looked up from germline, CDR1 is SEHNR and CDR2 is FQNEAQ (reference sequence).

The chain combines TRBV11-2 with TRBJ2-2; D may be TRBD2 (6 bases). V dropped 5 bases and J dropped 6 bases, with 19 bases sitting between them. The germline V gene encodes CDR1 SGHAT and CDR2 FQNNGV. This CDR3 has 16 amino acids. CDR3: CASSQGATRAAGELFF. CDR3 sequence (DNA): TGTGCCAGCAGCCAGGGAGCGACTAGGGCGGCCGGGGAGCTGTTTTTT.

The V and J genes are TRBV2 and TRBJ2-2; D not resolved. V lost 7 bases to trimming and J lost 0 bases, with 3 bases between them. Germline CDR1 reads SNHLY; CDR2 reads FYNNEI. The length of the CDR3 is 12 residues. The chain's CDR3 is CASTANTGELFF. The CDR3 nucleotides are TGTGCCAGCACAGCGAACACCGGGGAGCTGTTTTTT.

This sequence joins TRBV4-1 and TRBJ2-5; 8 bases are shared with TRBD2. V was pared by 3 bases and J by 5 bases, with 11 bases of the junction left unmatched. The CDR3 is made up of 16 amino acids. CDR1 is MGHRA and CDR2 is YSYEKL in the germline V gene. CDR3 sequence reads: CASSQTTRREVETQYF. In nucleotides, the CDR3 is TGCGCCAGCAGCCAGACGACTCGGCGGGAGGTCGAGACCCAGTACTTC.